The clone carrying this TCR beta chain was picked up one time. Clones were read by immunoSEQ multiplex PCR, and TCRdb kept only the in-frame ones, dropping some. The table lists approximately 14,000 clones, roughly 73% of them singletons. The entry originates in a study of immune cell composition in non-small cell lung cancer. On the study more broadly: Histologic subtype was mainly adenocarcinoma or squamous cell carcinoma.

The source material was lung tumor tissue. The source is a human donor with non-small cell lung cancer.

CDR3 DNA: TGTGCCAGTAGTCAAGACAGGGTCGCTGGAAACACCATATATTTT. Translation gives CASSQDRVAGNTIYF. This chain links TRBV19 with TRBJ1-3; 7 bases fit TRBD1. Germline V gene sequence: CDR1 LNHDA, CDR2 SQIVND (reference sequence). Unmatched junction bases numbered 6, after V lost 5 bases and J lost 2 bases. The CDR3 extends over 15 amino acids.